Below are 21 T cell receptor beta chains sequenced from a single sample in a study of blood T cell repertoires in COVID-19. TCRdb keeps only in-frame clones here, not all; method: immunoSEQ multiplex PCR. The sample holds about 88,000 clones, about 88% seen once. Material for sequencing was peripheral blood. The receptors stem from a woman of 80 years or more with acute or convalescent COVID-19.

The chain is built from TRBV7-2 and TRBJ2-1; a possible D gene is TRBD2 (7 bases). The CDR3 runs 16 residues. V dropped 2 bases and J dropped 5 bases, with 16 bases sitting between them. Germline V lookup: CDR1 SGHTA, CDR2 FQGNSA. This chain's CDR3 is CASSLPPGGRNNEQFF. The CDR3 DNA reads TGTGCCAGCAGCTTACCCCCGGGGGGCCGGAACAATGAGCAGTTCTTC. Full variable domain (missing parts from reference TRBV7-2 and TRBJ2-1): GAGVSQSPSNKVTEKGKDVELRCDPISGHTALYWYRQSLGQGLEFLIYFQGNSAPDKSGLPSDRFSAERTGGSVSTLTIQRTQQEDSAVYLCASSLPPGGRNNEQFFGPGTRLTVL.

The V call is TRBV6-5, the J call TRBJ2-2; 8 positions match TRBD2. V trimming: 7 bases; J trimming: 6 bases; junction bases outside the gene matches: 10. CDR1 and CDR2 from the germline V gene are MNHEY and SVGAGI. This CDR3 contains 15 residues. As DNA, the CDR3 is TGTGCCAGCAAGGGTGGTGCGGGGGGACCCGGGGAGCTGTTTTTT. Amino acids: CASKGGAGGPGELFF.

The chain couples TRBV7-9 to TRBJ2-1; 12 nucleotides align to TRBD1. CDR1 is SEHNR and CDR2 is FQNEAQ in the germline V gene (reference sequence). The CDR3 covers 15 residues. Germline trimming cut 7 bases from V and 12 bases from J; bases unmatched to any gene: 13. The CDR3 is CASTFLGQGASGQFF. As DNA, the CDR3 is TGTGCCAGCACATTCCTGGGACAGGGGGCTTCGGGGCAGTTCTTC.

The CDR3 region has the DNA TGTGCCAGCAGCTTAGCAGGGGACTACTATGGCTACACCTTC. It is translated as CASSLAGDYYGYTF. The chain joins TRBV7-2 to TRBJ1-2; possible D gene TRBD1, 5 bases. The V end was cut by 0 bases, the J end by 3 bases, with 8 bases between. The CDR3 consists of 14 residues. The germline CDR1 and CDR2 sequences are SGHTA and FQGNSA.

This chain joins TRBV28 and TRBJ1-5; D is ambiguous. This CDR3 comprises 13 residues. Germline V gene lookup returns CDR1 MDHEN and CDR2 SYDVKM. Trimming took 3 bases from V and 7 from J, leaving 10 bases between them. This CDR3 is CASSFQDRQPQHF. CDR3 nucleotides: TGTGCCAGCAGTTTTCAGGATAGACAGCCCCAGCATTTT.

This sequence joins TRBV29-1 and TRBJ1-2; D might be TRBD1 (6 bases). This CDR3 has 14 residues. Germline CDR1 and CDR2: SQVTM and ANQGSEA. Trimming removed 5 bases from V and 3 bases from J, with 16 bases in between. CDR3 DNA sequence: TGCAGCGTTTCGCTGGGGGGGCGCGACTATGGCTACACCTTC. Amino acids: CSVSLGGRDYGYTF.

This clone has only one observation. V and J are TRBV2 and TRBJ1-4; D remains unclear. CDR1 and CDR2 from the germline V gene are SNHLY and FYNNEI. Between the trimmed V and J ends, which lost 3 bases and 8 bases, there was a span of 16 bases. The CDR3 loop spans 15 amino acids. The CDR3: CASSDSVAVGEKLFF. The CDR3 nucleotides read TGTGCCAGCAGTGATTCCGTCGCGGTCGGAGAAAAACTGTTTTTT.

Only a few counts were recorded for this clone. The chain uses TRBV7-3 and TRBJ1-2; D not resolved. Germline V gives CDR1 SGHTA, CDR2 FQGTGA. V was clipped by 5 bases and J by 4 bases, with 11 bases between them. The CDR3 runs to 13 residues. CDR3 nucleotides: TGTGCCAGCAGCGTCCGTAGTGGCTATGGCTACACCTTC. Amino acid sequence: CASSVRSGYGYTF.

This sequence joins TRBV18 and TRBJ2-7; 9 bases fit TRBD2. From germline, CDR1 is KGHSH and CDR2 LQKENI. This CDR3 contains 16 residues. The V segment lost 3 bases and the J segment 0 bases; nucleotides outside the gene matches: 6. As DNA, the CDR3 is TGTGCCAGCTCACCGGGAATAGCGGGGGCCTCCTACGAGCAGTACTTC. Its protein product is CASSPGIAGASYEQYF.

The chain recombines TRBV11-3 with TRBJ1-1; tentative D call: TRBD1 (5 bases). This CDR3 region has 13 residues. V lost 5 bases and J lost 4, with 11 bases in between. The germline V gene has CDR1 SGHNT and CDR2 YENEEA. CDR3 coding DNA: TGTGCCAGCAGCCTGGACACGGTCACTGAAGCTTTCTTT. Protein: CASSLDTVTEAFF.

The chain is built from TRBV29-1 and TRBJ1-3, with unresolved D. Trimming took off 5 bases at V and 8 bases at J, with 10 bases between the two ends. The germline V gene encodes CDR1 SQVTM and CDR2 ANQGSEA. CDR3 length: 11 residues. In nucleotides, the CDR3 is TGCAGCGTTTCGGGAGGAGACACCATATATTTT. Its protein product is CSVSGGDTIYF.

J is TRBJ2-1 and V is TRBV15, with 7 bases aligning to TRBD2. The CDR3 contains 17 residues. Germline assignment: CDR1 LNHNV and CDR2 YYDKDF (reference sequence). The ends lost 4 bases at V and 5 bases at J; junction bases unmatched: 14. CDR3 residues: CATSISILAAPHNEQFF. CDR3 coding DNA: TGTGCCACCAGCATTTCGATTCTAGCGGCTCCACACAATGAGCAGTTCTTC.

CDR3: CASSGTGGATNTEAFF. In DNA, the CDR3 is TGCGCCAGCAGCGGGACAGGGGGCGCGACGAACACTGAAGCTTTCTTT. The rearrangement uses TRBV10-2 and TRBJ1-1, with TRBD1 matching 12 bases. Germline CDR1 is WSHSY and CDR2 is SAAADI. This CDR3 spans 16 amino acids. Trimming at V came to 6 bases and at J to 1 base, leaving 6 bases not matched to a gene.

The chain's CDR3 is CASSYRGGAPRDTQYF. The CDR3 nucleotides are TGTGCCAGCAGTTACCGCGGGGGGGCCCCCCGAGATACGCAGTATTTT. V is TRBV6-5 and J is TRBJ2-3, with TRBD2 matching over 9 bases. CDR3 length equals 16 residues. The junction had 8 bases not matched to a gene; V was cut back by 2 bases and J by 5 bases. Germline CDR1 and CDR2: MNHEY and SVGAGI.

The rearrangement joins TRBV28 to TRBJ2-2; D remains unclear. The CDR3 contains 12 residues. CDR1 MDHEN and CDR2 SYDVKM come from the germline V gene. Trimming cost V 7 bases and J 5 bases, with 8 bases left between them. CDR3: CASNRLTGELFF. For the CDR3, the DNA is TGTGCCAGCAACAGATTGACCGGGGAGCTGTTTTTT.

This chain joins TRBV5-1 and TRBJ1-1; D unresolved. The CDR3 is 16 residues long. Deletions cut 0 bases from V and 4 bases from J, with 16 bases between. Germline CDR1 SGHRS, CDR2 YFSETQ. CDR3: CASSLAPRGFGTEAFF. In DNA, the CDR3 is TGCGCCAGCAGCTTGGCCCCCCGGGGATTCGGCACTGAAGCTTTCTTT.

This chain uses TRBV9 with TRBJ1-1; D may be TRBD1 (5 bases). This CDR3 contains 13 residues. V lost 4 bases and J 3 bases, leaving 10 bases between the germline ends. Looked up from germline, CDR1 is SGDLS and CDR2 is YYNGEE. The CDR3, as DNA: TGTGCCAGCAGCTCTCAGGGATACACTGAAGCTTTCTTT. Encoded protein: CASSSQGYTEAFF. The entire variable domain, with the rest obtained from reference TRBV9 and TRBJ1-1, is as follows: DSGVTQTPKHLITATGQRVTLRCSPRSGDLSVYWYQQSLDQGLQFLIQYYNGEERAKGNILERFSAQQFPDLHSELNLSSLELGDSALYFCASSSQGYTEAFFGQGTRLTVV.

The rearrangement joins TRBV6-5 to TRBJ1-4, with 8 positions matching TRBD1. After removal of 6 bases from V and 6 bases from J, the junction contained 9 bases not matched to a gene. Germline V gene data show CDR1 as MNHEY and CDR2 as SVGAGI. The CDR3 sequence is 15 residues long. CDR3 sequence: CASSHRGGWDEKLFF. DNA of the CDR3: TGTGCCAGCAGCCACAGGGGGGGGTGGGATGAAAAACTGTTTTTT.

This chain uses TRBV4-3 with TRBJ1-2, with a possible D match to TRBD1 (5 bases). V was trimmed by 1 base and J by 6 bases, leaving 15 bases between them. The CDR3 length is 15 residues. Looked up from germline, CDR1 is LGHNA and CDR2 is YSLEER. The CDR3 region is CASSQVPRARDGYTF. CDR3 DNA: TGCGCCAGCAGCCAAGTCCCCAGGGCTAGGGATGGCTACACCTTC.

CDR3 sequence (DNA): TGTGCCAGCAGCCAATGGGCCGGACTAGCGGTTAACACAGATACGCAGTATTTT. Protein sequence: CASSQWAGLAVNTDTQYF. V and J are TRBV7-9 and TRBJ2-3; 10 nucleotides align to TRBD2. J lost 2 bases, V lost 5 bases, and 13 bases had no gene match. CDR1 is SEHNR, CDR2 FQNEAQ, per germline (reference sequence). This CDR3 is built from 18 residues.

This clone came up once. This chain uses TRBV19 with TRBJ2-3, with 8 nucleotides matching TRBD1. This CDR3 has 15 amino acids. CDR1 is LNHDA, CDR2 SQIVND, per germline (reference sequence). V was clipped by 5 bases and J by 2 bases; unmatched bases: 6. CDR3 residues: CASSFGTGDTDTQYF. The CDR3 DNA follows: TGTGCCAGTAGTTTCGGGACAGGAGACACAGATACGCAGTATTTT.